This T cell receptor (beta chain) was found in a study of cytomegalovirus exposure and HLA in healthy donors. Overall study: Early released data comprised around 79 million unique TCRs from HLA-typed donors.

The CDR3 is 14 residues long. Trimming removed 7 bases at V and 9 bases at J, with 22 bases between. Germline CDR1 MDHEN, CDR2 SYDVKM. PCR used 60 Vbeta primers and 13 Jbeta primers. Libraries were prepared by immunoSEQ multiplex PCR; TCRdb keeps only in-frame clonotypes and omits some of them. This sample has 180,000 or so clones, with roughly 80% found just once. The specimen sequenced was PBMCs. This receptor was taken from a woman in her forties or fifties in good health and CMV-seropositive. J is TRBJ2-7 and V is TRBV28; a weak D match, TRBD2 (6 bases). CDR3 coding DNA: TGTGCCAGCACCCCTATGCGGGACGAATTTCGGCAGTACTTC. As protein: CASTPMRDEFRQYF.